The clone carrying this T cell receptor beta chain came up many times. The sample is drawn from a study of human T cells and chemical hapten exposure. Across the whole study: Patients got weekly scalp diphenylcyclopropenone doses over the approximately 24-week study. Each patch test put 0.01% DPC on the upper back, and results were read at 6 days.

Germline V gives CDR1 SGHDT, CDR2 YYEEEE. The CDR3 spans 15 residues. V was shortened by 3 bases and J by 0 bases, with 13 bases between the two germline ends. The time point: pre-sensitization, week 0. Described treatment: therapeutic diphenylcyclopropenone sensitization with weekly scalp DPC. Unfractionated whole blood was the source from which total RNA was extracted. What the library attached to individual cDNA molecules were unique molecular identifiers. TCRdb itself ran the RACE reads through MiXCR, one entry per CDR3 protein. Among 60,000 to 70,000 distinct CDR3 sequences listed, 9.5% to 13% were seen once.

This sequence was found in a woman in her forties or fifties with alopecia areata. Some clones in this sample may be carry-over from other donors' samples. Specimen: whole blood, collected in connection with sensitization to the hapten diphenylcyclopropenone (DPC). V usage is TRBV5-6 and J usage is TRBJ2-7; D gene unclear. This chain's CDR3 is CASSSLGPVSYEQYF. CDR3 DNA: TGTGCCAGCAGCTCTCTCGGGCCCGTCTCCTACGAGCAGTACTTC.